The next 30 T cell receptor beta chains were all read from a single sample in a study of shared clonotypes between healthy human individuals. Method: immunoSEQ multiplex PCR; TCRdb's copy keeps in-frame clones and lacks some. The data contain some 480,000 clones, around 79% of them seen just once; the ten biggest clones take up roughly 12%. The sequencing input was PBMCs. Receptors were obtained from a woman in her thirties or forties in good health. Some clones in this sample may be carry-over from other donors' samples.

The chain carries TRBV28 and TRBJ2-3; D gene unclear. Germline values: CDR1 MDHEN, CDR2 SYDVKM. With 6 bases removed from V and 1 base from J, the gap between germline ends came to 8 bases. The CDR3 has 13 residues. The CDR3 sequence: CASSGPGTDTQYF. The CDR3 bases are TGTGCCAGCAGCGGGCCAGGCACAGATACGCAGTATTTT.

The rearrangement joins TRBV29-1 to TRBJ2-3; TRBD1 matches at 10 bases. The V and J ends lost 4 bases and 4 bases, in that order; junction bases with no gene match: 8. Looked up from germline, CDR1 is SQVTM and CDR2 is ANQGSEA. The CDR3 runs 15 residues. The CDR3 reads CSVAPTGGRSDTQYF. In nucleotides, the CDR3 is TGCAGCGTTGCCCCGACAGGGGGCAGGTCAGATACGCAGTATTTT.

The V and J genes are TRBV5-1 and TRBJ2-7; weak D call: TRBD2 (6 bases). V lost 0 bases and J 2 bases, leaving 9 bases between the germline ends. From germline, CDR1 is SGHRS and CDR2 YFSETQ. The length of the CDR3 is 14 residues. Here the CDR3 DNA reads TGCGCCAGCAGCTTGGGCGGGAACCCCTACGAGCAGTACTTC. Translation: CASSLGGNPYEQYF.

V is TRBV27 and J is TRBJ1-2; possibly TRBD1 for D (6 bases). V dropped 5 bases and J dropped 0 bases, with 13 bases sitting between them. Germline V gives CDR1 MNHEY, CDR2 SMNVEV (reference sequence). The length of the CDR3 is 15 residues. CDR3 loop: CASSPPGGTNYGYTF. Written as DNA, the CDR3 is TGTGCCAGCAGTCCGCCGGGGGGCACTAACTATGGCTACACCTTC.

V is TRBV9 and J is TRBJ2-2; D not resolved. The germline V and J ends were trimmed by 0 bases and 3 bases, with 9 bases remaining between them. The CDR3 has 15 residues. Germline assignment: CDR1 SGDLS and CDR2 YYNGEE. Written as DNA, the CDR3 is TGTGCCAGCAGCGTAGGGGATCACTACACCGGGGAGCTGTTTTTT. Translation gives CASSVGDHYTGELFF.

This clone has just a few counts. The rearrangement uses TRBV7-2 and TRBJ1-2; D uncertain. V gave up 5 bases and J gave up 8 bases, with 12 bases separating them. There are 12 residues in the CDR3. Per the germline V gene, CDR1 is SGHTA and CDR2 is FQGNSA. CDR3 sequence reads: CASSLQARGYTF. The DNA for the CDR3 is TGTGCCAGCAGCCTGCAGGCGCGAGGCTACACCTTC.

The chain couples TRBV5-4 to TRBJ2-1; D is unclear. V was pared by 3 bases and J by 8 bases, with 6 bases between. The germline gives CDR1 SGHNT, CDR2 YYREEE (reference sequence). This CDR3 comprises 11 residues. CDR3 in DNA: TGTGCCAGCAGCTACGTACATGAGCAGTTCTTC. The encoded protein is CASSYVHEQFF.

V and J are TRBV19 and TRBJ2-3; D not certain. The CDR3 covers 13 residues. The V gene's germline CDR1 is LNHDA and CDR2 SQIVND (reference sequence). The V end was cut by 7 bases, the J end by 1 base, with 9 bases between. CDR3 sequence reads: CASTHTGTDTQYF. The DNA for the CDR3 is TGTGCCAGTACCCACACCGGCACAGATACGCAGTATTTT.

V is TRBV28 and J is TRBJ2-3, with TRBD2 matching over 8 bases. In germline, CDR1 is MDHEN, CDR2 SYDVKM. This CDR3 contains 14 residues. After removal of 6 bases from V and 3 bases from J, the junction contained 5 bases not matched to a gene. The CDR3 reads CASSGGEGTDTQYF. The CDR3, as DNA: TGTGCCAGCAGCGGGGGGGAGGGGACAGATACGCAGTATTTT.

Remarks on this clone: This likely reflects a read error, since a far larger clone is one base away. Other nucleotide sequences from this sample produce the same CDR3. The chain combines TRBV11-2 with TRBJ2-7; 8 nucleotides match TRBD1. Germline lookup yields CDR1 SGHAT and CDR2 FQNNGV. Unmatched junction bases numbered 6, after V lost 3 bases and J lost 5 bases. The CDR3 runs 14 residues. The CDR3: CASSFRTGQDEQYF. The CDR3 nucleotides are TGTGCCAGCAGCTTTAGGACAGGGCAGGACGAGCAGTACTTC. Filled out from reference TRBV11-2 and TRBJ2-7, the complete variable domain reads EAGVAQSPRYKIIEKRQSVAFWCNPISGHATLYWYQQILGQGPKLLIQFQNNGVVDDSQLPKDRFSAERLKGVDSTLKIQPAKLEDSAVYLCASSFRTGQDEQYFGPGTRLTVT.

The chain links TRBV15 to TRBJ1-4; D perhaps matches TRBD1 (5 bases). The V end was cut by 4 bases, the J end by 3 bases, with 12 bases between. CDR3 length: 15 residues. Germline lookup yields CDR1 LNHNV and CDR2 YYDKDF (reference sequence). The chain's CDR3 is CATSTSGLSNEKLFF. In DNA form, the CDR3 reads TGTGCCACCAGCACCTCAGGGCTATCTAATGAAAAACTGTTTTTT.

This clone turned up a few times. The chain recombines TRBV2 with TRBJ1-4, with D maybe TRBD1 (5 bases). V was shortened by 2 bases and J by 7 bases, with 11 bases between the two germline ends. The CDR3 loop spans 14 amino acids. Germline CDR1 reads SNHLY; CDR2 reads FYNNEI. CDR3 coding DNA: TGTGCCAGCAGTGAATCCCAGGGCCGTGAAAAACTGTTTTTT. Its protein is CASSESQGREKLFF.

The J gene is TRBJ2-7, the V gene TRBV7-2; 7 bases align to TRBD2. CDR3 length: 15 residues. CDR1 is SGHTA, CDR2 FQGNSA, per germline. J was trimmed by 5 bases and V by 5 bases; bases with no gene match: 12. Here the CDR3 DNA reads TGTGCCAGCAGCCCACGGGACTATTTTGTCAACGAGCAGTACTTC. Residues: CASSPRDYFVNEQYF.

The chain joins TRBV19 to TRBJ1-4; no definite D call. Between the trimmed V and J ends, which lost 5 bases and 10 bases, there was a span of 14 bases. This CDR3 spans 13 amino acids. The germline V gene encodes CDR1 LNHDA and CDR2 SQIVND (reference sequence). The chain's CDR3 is CASSVEGGGKLFF. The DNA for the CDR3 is TGTGCCAGTAGTGTGGAGGGAGGAGGAAAACTGTTTTTT.

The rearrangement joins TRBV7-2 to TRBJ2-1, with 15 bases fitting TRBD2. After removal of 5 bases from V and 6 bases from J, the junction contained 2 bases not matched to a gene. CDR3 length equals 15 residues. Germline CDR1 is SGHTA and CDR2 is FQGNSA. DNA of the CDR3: TGTGCCAGCAGCCTGGGACTAGCGGGAGGCAATGAGCAGTTCTTC. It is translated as CASSLGLAGGNEQFF.

CDR3 coding DNA: TGCGCCAGCAGCGACGAGCGGGGCTCCTACGAGCAGTACTTC. It encodes CASSDERGSYEQYF. The chain carries TRBV5-1 and TRBJ2-7, with TRBD2 matching 7 bases. The CDR3 is 14 residues long. After removal of 4 bases from V and 0 bases from J, the junction contained 4 bases not matched to a gene. Germline CDR1 SGHRS, CDR2 YFSETQ.

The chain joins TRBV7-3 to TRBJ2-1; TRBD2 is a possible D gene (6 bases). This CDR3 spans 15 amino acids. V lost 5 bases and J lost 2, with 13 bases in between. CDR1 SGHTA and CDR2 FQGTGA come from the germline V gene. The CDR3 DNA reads TGTGCCAGCAGCGCAGCCGGGACTGCCTACAATGAGCAGTTCTTC. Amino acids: CASSAAGTAYNEQFF.

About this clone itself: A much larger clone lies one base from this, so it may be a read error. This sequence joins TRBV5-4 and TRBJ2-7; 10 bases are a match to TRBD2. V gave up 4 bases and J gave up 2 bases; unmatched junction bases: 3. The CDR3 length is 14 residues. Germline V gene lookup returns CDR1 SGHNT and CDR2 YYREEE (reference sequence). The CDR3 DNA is TGTGCCAGCAGCATAGCGGGAGGCCCCTACGAGCAGTACTTC. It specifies CASSIAGGPYEQYF.

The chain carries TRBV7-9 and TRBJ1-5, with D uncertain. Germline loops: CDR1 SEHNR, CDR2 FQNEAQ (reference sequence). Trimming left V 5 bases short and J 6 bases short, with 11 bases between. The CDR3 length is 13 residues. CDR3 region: CASSPDVGQPQHF. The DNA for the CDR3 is TGTGCCAGCAGCCCAGACGTCGGTCAGCCCCAGCATTTT. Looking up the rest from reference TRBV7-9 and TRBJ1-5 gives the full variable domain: DTGVSQNPRHKITKRGQNVTFRCDPISEHNRLYWYRQTLGQGPEFLTYFQNEAQLEKSRLLSDRFSAERPKGSFSTLEIQRTEQGDSAMYLCASSPDVGQPQHFGDGTRLSIL.

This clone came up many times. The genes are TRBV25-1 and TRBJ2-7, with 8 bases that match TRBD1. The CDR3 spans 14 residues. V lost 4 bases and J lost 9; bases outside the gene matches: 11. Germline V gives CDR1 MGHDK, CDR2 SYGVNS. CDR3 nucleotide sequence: TGTGCCAGCAGTGGAAGATGGACAGGGAGCGTGCAGTACTTC. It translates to CASSGRWTGSVQYF.

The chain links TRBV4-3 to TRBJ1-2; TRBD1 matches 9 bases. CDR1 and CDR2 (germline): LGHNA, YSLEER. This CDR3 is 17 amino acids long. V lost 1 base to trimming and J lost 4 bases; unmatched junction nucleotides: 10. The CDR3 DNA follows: TGCGCCAGCAGCCAAGTCCCGGGACAGGGATTAGTCTATGGCTACACCTTC. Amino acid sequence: CASSQVPGQGLVYGYTF.

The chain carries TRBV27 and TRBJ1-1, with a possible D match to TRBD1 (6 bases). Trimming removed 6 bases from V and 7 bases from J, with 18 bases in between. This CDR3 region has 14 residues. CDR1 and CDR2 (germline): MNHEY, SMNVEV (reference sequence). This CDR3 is CASSQISPRGEAFF. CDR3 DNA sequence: TGTGCCAGCAGCCAGATATCCCCCAGGGGTGAAGCTTTCTTT.

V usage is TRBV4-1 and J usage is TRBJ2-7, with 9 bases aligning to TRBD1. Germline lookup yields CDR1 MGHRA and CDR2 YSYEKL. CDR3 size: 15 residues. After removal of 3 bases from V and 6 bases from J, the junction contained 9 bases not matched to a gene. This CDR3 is CASSHPGTGIGEQYF. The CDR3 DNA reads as TGCGCCAGCAGCCACCCCGGGACAGGGATCGGCGAGCAGTACTTC.

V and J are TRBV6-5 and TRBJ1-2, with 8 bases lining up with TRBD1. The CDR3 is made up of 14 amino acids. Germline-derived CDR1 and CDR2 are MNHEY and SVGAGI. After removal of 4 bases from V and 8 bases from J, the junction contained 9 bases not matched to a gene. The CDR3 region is CASSFRTGLGGYTF. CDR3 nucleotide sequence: TGTGCCAGCAGTTTCCGGACAGGGCTTGGAGGCTACACCTTC.

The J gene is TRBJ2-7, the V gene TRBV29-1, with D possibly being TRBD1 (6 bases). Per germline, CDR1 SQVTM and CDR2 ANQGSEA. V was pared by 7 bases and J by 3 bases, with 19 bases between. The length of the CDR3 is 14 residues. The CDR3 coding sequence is TGCAGCGCCCGGACAGATGGGAGAGGCTACGAGCAGTACTTC. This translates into CSARTDGRGYEQYF.

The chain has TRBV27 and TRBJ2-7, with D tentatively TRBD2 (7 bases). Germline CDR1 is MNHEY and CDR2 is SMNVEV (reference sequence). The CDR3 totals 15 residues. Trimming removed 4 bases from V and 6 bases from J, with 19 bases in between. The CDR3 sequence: CASSSGGGRWGEQYF. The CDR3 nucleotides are TGTGCCAGCAGTTCGGGGGGCGGACGGTGGGGCGAGCAGTACTTC.

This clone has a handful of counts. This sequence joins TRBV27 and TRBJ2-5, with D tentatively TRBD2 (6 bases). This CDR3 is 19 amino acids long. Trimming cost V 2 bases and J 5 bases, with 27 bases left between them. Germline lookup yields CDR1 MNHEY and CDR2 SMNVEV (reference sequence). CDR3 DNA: TGTGCCAGCAGTTTAAGGTCTGTCCCGGGGGTAGCTGGACCGGAGACCCAGTACTTC. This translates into CASSLRSVPGVAGPETQYF.

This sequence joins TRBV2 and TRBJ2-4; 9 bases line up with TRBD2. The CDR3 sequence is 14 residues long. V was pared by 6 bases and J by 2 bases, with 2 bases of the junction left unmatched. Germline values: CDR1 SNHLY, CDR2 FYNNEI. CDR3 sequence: CASSLAGPKNIQYF. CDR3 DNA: TGTGCCAGCAGCCTAGCGGGACCCAAAAACATTCAGTACTTC.

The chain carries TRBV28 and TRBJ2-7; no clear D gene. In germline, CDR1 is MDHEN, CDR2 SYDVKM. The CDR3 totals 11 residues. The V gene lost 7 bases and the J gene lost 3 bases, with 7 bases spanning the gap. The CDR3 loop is CASTSVYEQYF. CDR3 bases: TGTGCCAGCACCTCCGTCTACGAGCAGTACTTC.

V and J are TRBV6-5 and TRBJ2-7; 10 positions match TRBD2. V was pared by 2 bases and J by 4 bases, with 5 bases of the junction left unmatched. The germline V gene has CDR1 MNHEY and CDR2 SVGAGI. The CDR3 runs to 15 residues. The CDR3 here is CASSYSGRVIYEQYF. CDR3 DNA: TGTGCCAGCAGTTACAGCGGGAGGGTGATTTACGAGCAGTACTTC.